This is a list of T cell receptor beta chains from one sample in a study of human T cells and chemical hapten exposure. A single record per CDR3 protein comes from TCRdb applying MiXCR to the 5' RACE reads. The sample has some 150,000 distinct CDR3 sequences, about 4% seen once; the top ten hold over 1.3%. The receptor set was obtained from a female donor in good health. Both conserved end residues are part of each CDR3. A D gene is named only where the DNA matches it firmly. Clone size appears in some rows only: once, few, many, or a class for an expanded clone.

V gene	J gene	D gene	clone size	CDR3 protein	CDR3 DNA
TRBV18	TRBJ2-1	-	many	CASSSKTGRPNNEQFF	TGTGCCAGCTCATCAAAGACGGGACGCCCGAACAATGAGCAGTTCTTC
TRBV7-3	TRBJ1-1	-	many	CASSLRGEGTEAFF	TGTGCCAGCAGCTTAAGGGGGGAGGGCACTGAAGCTTTCTTT
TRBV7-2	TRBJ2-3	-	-	CASSPGGGASDTQYF	TGTGCCAGCAGCCCAGGAGGGGGGGCATCAGATACGCAGTATTTT
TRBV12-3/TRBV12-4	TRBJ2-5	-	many	CASSSLDGGETQYF	TGTGCCAGCAGTTCCCTCGACGGCGGGGAGACCCAGTACTTC
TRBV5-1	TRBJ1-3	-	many	CASSLDGTGNTIYF	TGCGCCAGCAGCTTGGACGGGACTGGAAACACCATATATTTT
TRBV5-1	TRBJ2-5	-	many	CASSLWGTQETQYF	TGCGCCAGCAGCTTGTGGGGGACCCAAGAGACCCAGTACTTC
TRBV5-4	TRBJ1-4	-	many	CASSATGHWNEKLFF	TGTGCCAGCAGCGCGACGGGGCATTGGAATGAAAAACTGTTTTTT
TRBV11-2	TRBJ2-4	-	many	CASSFPANIQYF	TGTGCCAGCAGCTTCCCCGCTAACATTCAGTACTTC
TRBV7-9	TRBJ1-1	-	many	CASSYRITEAFF	TGTGCCAGCAGCTATCGTATCACTGAAGCTTTCTTT
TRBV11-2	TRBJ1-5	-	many	CASSLSGQFNQPQHF	TGTGCCAGCAGCTTAAGTGGGCAGTTCAATCAGCCCCAGCATTTT
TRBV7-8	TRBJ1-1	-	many	CASSLVSGQGPEAFF	TGTGCCAGCAGCTTAGTCAGTGGTCAGGGACCTGAAGCTTTCTTT
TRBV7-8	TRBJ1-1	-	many	CASSLGARLNTEAFF	TGTGCCAGCAGCTTAGGGGCCAGATTGAACACTGAAGCTTTCTTT
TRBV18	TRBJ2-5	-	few	CASSPEGFGETQYF	TGTGCCAGCTCACCCGAGGGGTTCGGAGAGACCCAGTACTTC
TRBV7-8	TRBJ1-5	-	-	CASSLHRLSHYQPQHF	TGTGCCAGCAGCTTACACCGACTCTCCCATTATCAGCCCCAGCATTTT
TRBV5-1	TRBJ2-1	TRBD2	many	CASSLGPSGGYEQFF	TGCGCCAGCAGCTTGGGTCCTAGCGGGGGCTATGAGCAGTTCTTC
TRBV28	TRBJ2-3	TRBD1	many	CASSSIHRGTSTDTQYF	TGTGCCAGCAGTTCCATCCACAGGGGGACTAGCACAGATACGCAGTATTTT
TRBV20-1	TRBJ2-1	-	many	CSANQLRDYKEQFF	TGCAGTGCTAACCAGTTGAGAGACTATAAGGAGCAGTTCTTC
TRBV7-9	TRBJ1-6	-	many	CASSLSAPPLHF	TGTGCCAGCAGCTTATCGGCTCCACCCCTCCACTTT
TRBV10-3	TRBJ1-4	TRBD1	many	CAISHGTGGLGEQKLFF	TGTGCCATCAGTCACGGGACAGGGGGCCTAGGTGAACAAAAACTGTTTTTT
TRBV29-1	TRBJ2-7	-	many	CSVENPPAYEQYF	TGCAGCGTTGAAAATCCGCCGGCCTACGAGCAGTACTTC
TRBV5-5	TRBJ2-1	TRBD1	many	CASSSTGGNPYNEQFF	TGTGCCAGCAGCTCGACAGGGGGAAACCCCTACAATGAGCAGTTCTTC
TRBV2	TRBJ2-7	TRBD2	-	CASSEVASGGAYEQYF	TGTGCCAGCAGTGAAGTCGCTAGCGGGGGGGCCTACGAGCAGTACTTC
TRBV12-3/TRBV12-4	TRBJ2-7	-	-	CASSPGEARREQYF	TGTGCCAGCAGTCCCGGTGAGGCAAGACGGGAGCAGTACTTC
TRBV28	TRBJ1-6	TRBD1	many	CASRSQGAGSPLHF	TGTGCCAGTCGATCACAGGGGGCCGGGTCACCCCTCCACTTT
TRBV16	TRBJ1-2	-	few	CASSQSSRGMAGDTF	TGTGCCAGCAGCCAATCTTCCAGGGGCATGGCTGGCGACACCTTC
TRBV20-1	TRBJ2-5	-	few	CSARLGGETQYF	TGCAGTGCTAGATTGGGAGGAGAGACCCAGTACTTC